Presented here are 15 T cell receptor beta chains from one specimen sequenced in a study of cytomegalovirus exposure and HLA in healthy donors. Vbeta (60) and Jbeta (13) primers were used in the PCR. The table came from immunoSEQ multiplex PCR; TCRdb's copy has only in-frame clones and leaves some out. Among 150,000 to 200,000 clones listed, approximately 80% were seen once. What was sequenced was PBMCs. Receptor source: a woman in her 30s in good health and CMV-seropositive.

The V and J genes are TRBV10-1 and TRBJ2-1; TRBD1 matches at 7 bases. The CDR3 sequence is 16 residues long. Trimming removed 2 bases from V and 0 bases from J; junction bases left unmatched: 4. Germline V gene lookup returns CDR1 WNHNN and CDR2 SYGVQD (reference sequence). Here the CDR3 DNA reads TGCGCCAGCAGTGAGGACGGGACAGACTCCTACAATGAGCAGTTCTTC. Translated: CASSEDGTDSYNEQFF.

This clone is a singleton in its sample. V and J are TRBV5-4 and TRBJ2-5; 7 bases line up with TRBD2. V lost 5 bases, J lost 7 bases, and 8 bases stayed unmatched. The CDR3 totals 13 residues. In germline, CDR1 is SGHNT, CDR2 YYREEE (reference sequence). The CDR3 protein is CASRRREEGTQYF. CDR3 nucleotides: TGTGCCAGCAGACGTCGGGAGGAGGGGACCCAGTACTTC.

V usage is TRBV2 and J usage is TRBJ1-6; 8 nucleotides line up with TRBD1. The germline V gene has CDR1 SNHLY and CDR2 FYNNEI. The CDR3 is made up of 17 amino acids. Trimming cost V 6 bases and J 0 bases; bases outside gene matches: 7. The DNA of the CDR3 is TGTGCCAGCAGGGCAGGGGGCGGGGCCTCCTATAATTCACCCCTCCACTTT. This gives the protein CASRAGGGASYNSPLHF.

The chain links TRBV2 to TRBJ1-5; TRBD1 agrees at 7 bases. The CDR3 has 15 amino acids. CDR1 SNHLY and CDR2 FYNNEI come from the germline V gene. The V and J ends lost 3 bases and 10 bases, in that order; junction bases with no gene match: 12. Here the CDR3 DNA reads TGTGCCAGCAGTGACGAGACAGGGTTTAATTTTCCCCAGCATTTT. It specifies CASSDETGFNFPQHF.

The J gene is TRBJ1-4, the V gene TRBV2, with TRBD1 identical over 7 bases. V was clipped by 6 bases and J by 2 bases; unmatched bases: 6. Germline V lookup: CDR1 SNHLY, CDR2 FYNNEI. This CDR3 has 15 amino acids. The CDR3 spells CASSTRDSTNEKLFF. In DNA form, the CDR3 reads TGTGCCAGCAGCACCCGGGACAGCACTAATGAAAAACTGTTTTTT.

The CDR3 here is CASSQEPRNIQYF. In DNA, the CDR3 is TGTGCCAGCAGCCAAGAGCCGAGGAACATTCAGTACTTC. The J gene is TRBJ2-4, the V gene TRBV14; D remains ambiguous. This CDR3 spans 13 amino acids. In germline, CDR1 is SGHDN, CDR2 FVKESK. The V end lost 0 bases, the J end lost 7 bases, and 7 bases lay between the germline ends.

V usage is TRBV2 and J usage is TRBJ1-1; the D gene is possibly TRBD1 (5 bases). V was cut by 7 bases and J by 6 bases, with 12 bases left in between. Germline-derived CDR1 and CDR2 are SNHLY and FYNNEI. This CDR3 is built from 12 residues. The CDR3 nucleotides read TGTGCCAGCAAGGAGGGGATGCCTGAAGCTTTCTTT. It is translated as CASKEGMPEAFF.

The chain uses TRBV7-9 and TRBJ2-7; TRBD2 might be the D (6 bases). V was trimmed by 4 bases and J by 7 bases, leaving 26 bases between them. There are 17 residues in the CDR3. Germline lookup yields CDR1 SEHNR and CDR2 FQNEAQ (reference sequence). The CDR3 nucleotides read TGTGCCAGCAGCTCGGGACGGGACTCCCTAAAGCCTCGGGAGCAGTACTTC. Translation gives CASSSGRDSLKPREQYF.

This clone has a single count. This chain joins TRBV28 and TRBJ2-7; the match to TRBD2 covers 7 bases. V lost 6 bases to trimming and J lost 4 bases; unmatched junction nucleotides: 15. This CDR3 has 16 residues. Germline loops: CDR1 MDHEN, CDR2 SYDVKM. The CDR3 protein is CASSSWGRDPRYEQYF. The CDR3 DNA is TGTGCCAGCAGCTCTTGGGGGAGGGATCCCCGTTACGAGCAGTACTTC. Drawing the rest from reference TRBV28 and TRBJ2-7, the complete variable domain is DVKVTQSSRYLVKRTGEKVFLECVQDMDHENMFWYRQDPGLGLRLIYFSYDVKMKEKGDIPEGYSVSREKKERFSLILESASTNQTSMYLCASSSWGRDPRYEQYFGPGTRLTVT.

The chain links TRBV28 to TRBJ1-1; D not resolved. Germline V lookup: CDR1 MDHEN, CDR2 SYDVKM. The CDR3 covers 13 residues. V was trimmed by 6 bases and J by 8 bases, leaving 16 bases between them. The CDR3 region has the DNA TGTGCCAGCAGCCAACCTCTCCCGGGAGAAGCTTTCTTT. Protein: CASSQPLPGEAFF.

This chain joins TRBV18 and TRBJ1-2, with D possibly being TRBD1 (6 bases). This CDR3 contains 17 residues. V lost 3 bases and J 5 bases, leaving 22 bases between the germline ends. Germline V lookup: CDR1 KGHSH, CDR2 LQKENI. CDR3 bases: TGTGCCAGCTCACCTTGGACTGAAGGGACAACCACTTATGGCTACACCTTC. It yields the protein CASSPWTEGTTTYGYTF.

The chain couples TRBV5-1 to TRBJ1-1, with D unresolved. Trimming left V 5 bases short and J 2 bases short, with 10 bases between. There are 13 residues in the CDR3. CDR1 is SGHRS and CDR2 is YFSETQ in the germline V gene. The CDR3 region is CASREAPNTEAFF. In DNA form, the CDR3 reads TGCGCCAGCAGAGAGGCCCCAAACACTGAAGCTTTCTTT.

The chain links TRBV6-5 to TRBJ2-7, with TRBD1 matching over 10 bases. Germline V gene lookup returns CDR1 MNHEY and CDR2 SVGAGI. V lost 3 bases, J lost 6 bases, and 5 bases stayed unmatched. The CDR3 covers 14 residues. CDR3 in amino acids: CASSYSGTGVEQYF. The CDR3 DNA sequence: TGTGCCAGCAGTTATTCCGGGACAGGGGTCGAGCAGTACTTC.

The gene calls are TRBV15 and TRBJ1-2, with D possibly TRBD1 on 5 matching bases. The germline V and J ends were trimmed by 0 bases and 8 bases, with 16 bases remaining between them. This CDR3 spans 15 amino acids. Germline V gene sequence: CDR1 LNHNV, CDR2 YYDKDF (reference sequence). The CDR3 DNA reads TGTGCCACCAGCAGAGACAGGGTGCCCCTGGGGGGCTACACCTTC. Its translation is CATSRDRVPLGGYTF.

The chain has TRBV19 and TRBJ2-7; TRBD1 matches at 8 bases. The trim removed 2 bases at V and 5 bases at J, leaving 11 bases unmatched. CDR1 is LNHDA and CDR2 is SQIVND in the germline V gene (reference sequence). The CDR3 is 16 amino acids. CDR3 loop: CASSIKRLDRVDEQYF. The CDR3 coding sequence is TGTGCCAGTAGTATAAAAAGGTTGGACAGGGTGGACGAGCAGTACTTC. The entire variable domain, with the rest obtained from reference TRBV19 and TRBJ2-7, is as follows: DGGITQSPKYLFRKEGQNVTLSCEQNLNHDAMYWYRQDPGQGLRLIYYSQIVNDFQKGDIAEGYSVSREKKESFPLTVTSAQKNPTAFYLCASSIKRLDRVDEQYFGPGTRLTVT.